This T cell receptor beta chain is from a study of shared clonotypes between healthy human individuals. CD4+ cells were split into CD45RA+ naive and CD45RA-negative memory subsets. Sequencing was performed with immunoSEQ multiplex PCR; in TCRdb, only in-frame clones are kept and a portion is missing. This sample carries about 680,000 clones, 73% of them seen once, and the ten largest clones take 1.5% to 2%. This CDR3 has 14 amino acids. Looked up from germline, CDR1 is SGHTA and CDR2 is FQGTGA. The V gene end was trimmed by 5 bases and the J gene end by 4 bases; junction bases not matched to a gene: 2.

This TCR came from a woman aged 30 to 39 in good health. V gene TRBV7-3 combines with J gene TRBJ2-2, with 9 bases matching TRBD1. The specimen was memory CD4+ T cells sorted from blood. As to subset: CD45RA-negative fraction. The CDR3 region is CASSVQGATGELFF. CDR3 coding DNA: TGTGCCAGCAGCGTACAGGGGGCCACCGGGGAGCTGTTTTTT.